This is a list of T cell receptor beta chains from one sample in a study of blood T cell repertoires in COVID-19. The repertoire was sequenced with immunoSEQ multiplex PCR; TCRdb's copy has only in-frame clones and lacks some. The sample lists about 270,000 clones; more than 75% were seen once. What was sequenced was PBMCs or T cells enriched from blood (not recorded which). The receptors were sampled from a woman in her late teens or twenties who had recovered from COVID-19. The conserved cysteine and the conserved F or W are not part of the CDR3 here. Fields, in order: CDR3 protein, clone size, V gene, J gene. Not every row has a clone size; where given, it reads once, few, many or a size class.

CDR3 protein: ASSSLREGRGTDTQY
clone size: .
V gene: TRBV28
J gene: TRBJ2-3

CDR3 protein: ASDPGTGSPGELF
clone size: once
V gene: TRBV7-2
J gene: TRBJ2-2

CDR3 protein: ASSFPPRGVETQY
clone size: .
V gene: TRBV7-2
J gene: TRBJ2-5

CDR3 protein: ASSLQGIEAF
clone size: .
V gene: TRBV7-2
J gene: TRBJ1-1

CDR3 protein: ASSFWTGPFYEQY
clone size: .
V gene: TRBV28
J gene: TRBJ2-7

CDR3 protein: ASSRDRLDYNEQF
clone size: .
V gene: TRBV6-5
J gene: TRBJ2-1

CDR3 protein: AWSVRLAGGSAKNIQY
clone size: .
V gene: TRBV30
J gene: TRBJ2-4

CDR3 protein: ASRRQGSNSPLH
clone size: .
V gene: TRBV5-6
J gene: TRBJ1-6

CDR3 protein: ASEQNPYSNQPQH
clone size: .
V gene: TRBV6-5
J gene: TRBJ1-5

CDR3 protein: ASSYPYRGPKLF
clone size: .
V gene: TRBV6-5
J gene: TRBJ1-4

CDR3 protein: ASSKILKAGDQPQH
clone size: .
V gene: TRBV21-1
J gene: TRBJ1-5

CDR3 protein: ASSLAGGGTDTQY
clone size: once
V gene: TRBV27
J gene: TRBJ2-3

CDR3 protein: ASSPQGTGSYEQY
clone size: .
V gene: TRBV7-3
J gene: TRBJ2-7

CDR3 protein: ASSSQRLVYEQF
clone size: .
V gene: TRBV5-1
J gene: TRBJ2-1